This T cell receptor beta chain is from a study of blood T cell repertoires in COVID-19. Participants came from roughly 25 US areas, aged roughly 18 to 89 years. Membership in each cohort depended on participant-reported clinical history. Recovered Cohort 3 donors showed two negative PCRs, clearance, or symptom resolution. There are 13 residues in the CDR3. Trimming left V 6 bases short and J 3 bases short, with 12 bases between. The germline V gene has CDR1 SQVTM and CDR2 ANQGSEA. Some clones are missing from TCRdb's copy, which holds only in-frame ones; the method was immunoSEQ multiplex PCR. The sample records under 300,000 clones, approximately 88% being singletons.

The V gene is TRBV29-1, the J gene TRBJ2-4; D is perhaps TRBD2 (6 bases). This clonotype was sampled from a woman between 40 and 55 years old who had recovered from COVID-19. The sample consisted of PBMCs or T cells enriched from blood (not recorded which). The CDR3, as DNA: TGCAGCGTCCCGGGCGGGGTCAAAAACATTCAGTACTTC. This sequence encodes CSVPGGVKNIQYF. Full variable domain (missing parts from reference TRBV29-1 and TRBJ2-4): SAVISQKPSRDICQRGTSLTIQCQVDSQVTMMFWYRQQPGQSLTLIATANQGSEATYESGFVIDKFPISRPNLTFSTLTVSNMSPEDSSIYLCSVPGGVKNIQYFGAGTRLSVL.